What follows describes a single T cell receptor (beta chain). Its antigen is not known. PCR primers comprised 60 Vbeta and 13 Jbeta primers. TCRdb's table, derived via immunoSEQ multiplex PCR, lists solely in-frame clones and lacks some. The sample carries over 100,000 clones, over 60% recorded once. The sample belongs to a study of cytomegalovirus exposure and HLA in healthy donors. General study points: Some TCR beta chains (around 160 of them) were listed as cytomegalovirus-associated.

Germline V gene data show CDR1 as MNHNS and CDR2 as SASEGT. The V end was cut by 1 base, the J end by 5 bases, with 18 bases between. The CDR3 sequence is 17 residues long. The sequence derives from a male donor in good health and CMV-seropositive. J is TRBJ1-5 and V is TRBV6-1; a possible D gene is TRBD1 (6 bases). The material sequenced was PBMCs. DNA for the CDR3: TGTGCCAGCAGTGAAGGGGGTGGGGGGGCGCGGGATCAGCCCCAGCATTTT. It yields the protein CASSEGGGGARDQPQHF.